This T cell receptor beta chain was observed in a study of blood T cell repertoires in COVID-19. Study summary: The United States, Italy and Spain provided the acute and convalescent COVID-19 samples. Sample material is recorded as cDNA or gDNA derived from T cells, B-cell-depleted T cells, or PBMCs.

Original processing notes: Amplification with reference gene primers provided the estimates of nucleated cell counts. Assay used: immunoSEQ multiplex PCR; TCRdb lists only in-frame clones, some missing. V and J calls and clone size are those listed in that table; D and trimming were worked out from the DNA. In the table there are approximately 140,000 clones, roughly 84% of which are singletons. The source of this sequence is a man between 60 and 75 years old with acute or convalescent COVID-19. Input material: peripheral blood.

The CDR3 here is CASSLGSGLLWAFF. The CDR3 DNA reads as TGCGCCAGCAGCTTGGGCTCCGGGTTGCTTTGGGCTTTCTTT. The chain recombines TRBV5-1 with TRBJ1-1; D is uncertain. CDR1 and CDR2 from the germline V gene are SGHRS and YFSETQ. The CDR3 runs to 14 residues. V was clipped by 0 bases and J by 11 bases, with 17 bases between them.